The 25 T cell receptor beta chains below all came from one sample that was sequenced in a study of blood T cell repertoires in COVID-19. The repertoire was sequenced with immunoSEQ multiplex PCR; TCRdb's copy has only in-frame clones and lacks some. The sample shows 100,000 to 130,000 clones, around 92% of them seen only once. The specimen sequenced was peripheral blood. All receptors come from a man in his forties with active or convalescent COVID-19.

V and J are TRBV18 and TRBJ1-1, with 10 bases fitting TRBD1. Trimming cost V 3 bases and J 1 base; bases outside gene matches: 5. Germline V CDR1 and CDR2: KGHSH, LQKENI. The CDR3 covers 16 residues. CDR3 sequence (DNA): TGTGCCAGCTCACCTAGGACAGGGGGGCAGAACACTGAAGCTTTCTTT. It encodes CASSPRTGGQNTEAFF.

The chain employs TRBV7-2 and TRBJ1-1; D uncertain. This CDR3 has 14 residues. Looked up from germline, CDR1 is SGHTA and CDR2 is FQGNSA. With 2 bases removed from V and 1 base from J, the gap between germline ends came to 8 bases. The DNA for the CDR3 is TGTGCCAGCAGCTTACACGTCGGGAACACTGAAGCTTTCTTT. Translating gives CASSLHVGNTEAFF.

The sample holds one count of this clone. V and J are TRBV7-9 and TRBJ1-1; D may be TRBD1 (5 bases). Trimming cost V 4 bases and J 4 bases, with 16 bases left between them. CDR1 SEHNR and CDR2 FQNEAQ come from the germline V gene (reference sequence). This CDR3 contains 15 residues. The CDR3 DNA reads as TGTGCCAGCAGCTACGCCTCGGGGGGAGGCACTGAAGCTTTCTTT. Amino acids: CASSYASGGGTEAFF.

Comment on this clone: One end of the junction is discordant with germline, which a read error may explain. V usage is TRBV12-3 or TRBV12-4 and J usage is TRBJ2-7; TRBD2 might be the D (6 bases). This CDR3 comprises 12 residues. In nucleotides, the CDR3 is TGTGCCAGCAGTTTAGTCCCGGGAGCGAGGGACTTC. This encodes CASSLVPGARDF.

The J gene is TRBJ2-5, the V gene TRBV5-4; TRBD1 matches 9 bases. CDR1 and CDR2 from the germline V gene are SGHNT and YYREEE (reference sequence). This CDR3 is 15 amino acids long. V trimming: 4 bases; J trimming: 2 bases; junction bases outside the gene matches: 6. CDR3 sequence: CASSPSGTGQETQYF. The CDR3 region has the DNA TGTGCCAGCAGCCCGTCCGGGACAGGGCAAGAGACCCAGTACTTC.

V and J are TRBV4-1 and TRBJ1-5; D remains ambiguous. The germline V and J ends were trimmed by 2 bases and 1 base, with 12 bases remaining between them. Looked up from germline, CDR1 is MGHRA and CDR2 is YSYEKL. This CDR3 is built from 16 residues. The CDR3 DNA is TGCGCCAGCAGCCAACATTCCAGGTTAAGCAATCAGCCCCAGCATTTT. It is translated as CASSQHSRLSNQPQHF.

The J gene is TRBJ1-1, the V gene TRBV19; TRBD1 matches at 10 bases. Germline-derived CDR1 and CDR2 are LNHDA and SQIVND (reference sequence). J was trimmed by 3 bases and V by 7 bases; bases with no gene match: 5. This CDR3 is 14 amino acids long. The CDR3 coding sequence is TGTGCCAGTACCGGACAGGGGGGGTACACTGAAGCTTTCTTT. The encoded protein is CASTGQGGYTEAFF.

The chain joins TRBV19 to TRBJ1-2; unclear D gene. There are 14 residues in the CDR3. The germline gives CDR1 LNHDA, CDR2 SQIVND (reference sequence). Trimming took off 7 bases at V and 6 bases at J, with 18 bases between the two ends. The CDR3 protein is CASTGLGVTNGYTF. The CDR3, as DNA: TGTGCCAGTACCGGCCTGGGAGTAACGAATGGCTACACCTTC.

The genes are TRBV5-1 and TRBJ2-3; 9 positions match TRBD1. V lost 1 base, J lost 2 bases, and 5 bases stayed unmatched. Germline-derived CDR1 and CDR2 are SGHRS and YFSETQ. This CDR3 has 16 residues. CDR3 sequence: CASSLRDRDYTDTQYF. In nucleotides, the CDR3 is TGCGCCAGCAGCTTGAGGGACAGGGATTACACAGATACGCAGTATTTT.

The chain employs TRBV7-7 and TRBJ2-3; TRBD1 is a possible D gene (6 bases). Trimming shortened V by 5 bases and J by 4 bases, and 13 bases separated the two germline ends. The CDR3 runs 14 residues. Germline V gene data show CDR1 as SSHAT and CDR2 as FNYEAQ (reference sequence). The CDR3: CASSGGGSADTQYF. CDR3 DNA sequence: TGTGCCAGCAGCGGGGGCGGAAGCGCAGATACGCAGTATTTT.

The chain links TRBV27 to TRBJ1-1; 7 bases agree with TRBD1. The CDR3 runs to 14 residues. V gave up 9 bases and J gave up 4 bases; unmatched junction bases: 11. Germline CDR1 and CDR2: MNHEY and SMNVEV (reference sequence). DNA of the CDR3: TGTGCCAGTAACCGAGGGGGCGCATTCACTGAAGCTTTCTTT. This translates into CASNRGGAFTEAFF.

The chain is built from TRBV7-2 and TRBJ1-3, with D possibly matching TRBD1 (5 bases). Germline V lookup: CDR1 SGHTA, CDR2 FQGNSA. This CDR3 region has 15 residues. V was cut by 5 bases and J by 0 bases, with 11 bases left in between. The CDR3 bases are TGTGCCAGCAGCCTGGGGCCGAACTCTGGAAACACCATATATTTT. Translating it yields CASSLGPNSGNTIYF.

The V gene is TRBV28, the J gene TRBJ1-2, with D tentatively TRBD1 (5 bases). The V end lost 2 bases, the J end lost 3 bases, and 22 bases lay between the germline ends. Per germline, CDR1 MDHEN and CDR2 SYDVKM. This CDR3 region has 18 residues. The CDR3 DNA sequence: TGTGCCAGCAGTTTAGGAAGGCAGGGCCACCCCTCCGACTATGGCTACACCTTC. Translating gives CASSLGRQGHPSDYGYTF.

The chain combines TRBV10-3 with TRBJ1-2, with 8 bases that match TRBD1. V lost 0 bases and J lost 6; bases outside the gene matches: 3. In germline, CDR1 is ENHRY, CDR2 SYGVKD. The CDR3 spans 14 residues. The CDR3 DNA sequence: TGTGCCATCAGTGAGTCGGGACAGGAAGATGGCTACACCTTC. It is translated as CAISESGQEDGYTF.

V usage is TRBV28 and J usage is TRBJ2-1; D gene ambiguous. The CDR3 runs 11 residues. V was pared by 3 bases and J by 9 bases, with 6 bases between. Germline V gene sequence: CDR1 MDHEN, CDR2 SYDVKM. In nucleotides, the CDR3 is TGTGCCAGCAGTTTGATCGGTGAGCAGTTCTTC. This translates into CASSLIGEQFF. Variable domain in full (rest from reference TRBV28 and TRBJ2-1): DVKVTQSSRYLVKRTGEKVFLECVQDMDHENMFWYRQDPGLGLRLIYFSYDVKMKEKGDIPEGYSVSREKKERFSLILESASTNQTSMYLCASSLIGEQFFGPGTRLTVL.

V is TRBV30 and J is TRBJ1-5; TRBD1 matches 9 bases. Germline assignment: CDR1 GTSNPN and CDR2 SVGIG (reference sequence). This CDR3 spans 13 amino acids. The J segment lost 6 bases and the V segment lost 5 bases, leaving 5 bases of the junction unmatched. The CDR3 DNA follows: TGTGCCTGGGGCACAGGGGGCCGTCAGCCCCAGCATTTT. It codes for CAWGTGGRQPQHF.

The chain joins TRBV12-3 or TRBV12-4 to TRBJ1-5; D perhaps matches TRBD1 (5 bases). CDR3 length: 13 residues. The V and J ends lost 3 bases and 4 bases respectively, with 7 bases between them. The CDR3 region has the DNA TGTGCCAGCAGTTTCGGGGGGAATCAGCCCCAGCATTTT. Translated, it gives CASSFGGNQPQHF.

The chain couples TRBV24-1 to TRBJ2-1; 14 bases agree with TRBD2. Trimming cost V 5 bases and J 4 bases; bases outside gene matches: 6. The CDR3 is made up of 17 amino acids. Looked up from germline, CDR1 is KGHDR and CDR2 is SFDVKD. The CDR3 coding sequence is TGTGCCACCAGTGGGGGGACTAGCGGGAGCCTTTACAATGAGCAGTTCTTC. Its translation: CATSGGTSGSLYNEQFF.

The rearrangement uses TRBV9 and TRBJ2-7; TRBD2 agrees at 7 bases. The CDR3 has 15 residues. CDR1 and CDR2 (germline): SGDLS, YYNGEE. V was clipped by 0 bases and J by 4 bases; unmatched bases: 7. CDR3 DNA: TGTGCCAGCAGCGTAGGCCTAGCGGCGGTGTACGAGCAGTACTTC. It codes for CASSVGLAAVYEQYF.

This clone was counted a single time. This chain connects TRBV9 to TRBJ1-6, with TRBD1 as a possible D gene (5 bases). The V end lost 0 bases, the J end lost 7 bases, and 14 bases lay between the germline ends. Germline assignment: CDR1 SGDLS and CDR2 YYNGEE. The CDR3 totals 16 residues. CDR3 bases: TGTGCCAGCAGCGTAGGGCCAGGGCTCTTAAATTCACCCCTCCACTTT. Encoded protein: CASSVGPGLLNSPLHF.

This sequence joins TRBV7-9 and TRBJ1-2, with D tentatively TRBD1 (6 bases). The germline CDR1 and CDR2 sequences are SEHNR and FQNEAQ (reference sequence). The CDR3 has 13 residues. V lost 0 bases and J lost 6, with 8 bases in between. Here the CDR3 reads CASSLAAGDGYTF. The CDR3 region has the DNA TGTGCCAGCAGCTTAGCGGCAGGGGATGGCTACACCTTC.

The chain carries TRBV3-1 (or the pseudogene TRBV3-2) and TRBJ1-2, with D uncertain. The germline V gene encodes CDR1 LGHDT and CDR2 YNNKEL (reference sequence). V lost 1 base to trimming and J lost 4 bases, with 4 bases between them. CDR3 length equals 12 residues. CDR3 protein: CASSQGPYGYTF. CDR3 in DNA: TGTGCCAGCAGCCAAGGGCCCTATGGCTACACCTTC.

V gene TRBV6-6 combines with J gene TRBJ1-1, with a possible D match to TRBD1 (5 bases). In germline, CDR1 is MNHNY, CDR2 SVGAGI (reference sequence). The CDR3 runs to 14 residues. V lost 6 bases and J lost 0, with 11 bases in between. The CDR3 sequence is CASSQGGMNTEAFF. The CDR3 region has the DNA TGTGCCAGCAGCCAGGGAGGAATGAACACTGAAGCTTTCTTT.

This clone was picked up one time. This chain uses TRBV6-4 with TRBJ1-1, with D possibly being TRBD1 (6 bases). Germline CDR1 and CDR2: MRHNA and SNTAGT. V gave up 4 bases and J gave up 4 bases, with 13 bases separating them. The CDR3 extends over 14 amino acids. CDR3 sequence (DNA): TGTGCCAGCAGTGCCAGGGGTTCAGGCACTGAAGCTTTCTTT. This encodes CASSARGSGTEAFF.

The rearrangement joins TRBV14 to TRBJ1-4, with no clear D. This CDR3 comprises 14 residues. In germline, CDR1 is SGHDN, CDR2 FVKESK. V was trimmed by 0 bases and J by 6 bases, leaving 8 bases between them. The CDR3 region is CASSQEEVDEKLFF. CDR3 nucleotide sequence: TGTGCCAGCAGCCAAGAAGAGGTAGATGAAAAACTGTTTTTT.